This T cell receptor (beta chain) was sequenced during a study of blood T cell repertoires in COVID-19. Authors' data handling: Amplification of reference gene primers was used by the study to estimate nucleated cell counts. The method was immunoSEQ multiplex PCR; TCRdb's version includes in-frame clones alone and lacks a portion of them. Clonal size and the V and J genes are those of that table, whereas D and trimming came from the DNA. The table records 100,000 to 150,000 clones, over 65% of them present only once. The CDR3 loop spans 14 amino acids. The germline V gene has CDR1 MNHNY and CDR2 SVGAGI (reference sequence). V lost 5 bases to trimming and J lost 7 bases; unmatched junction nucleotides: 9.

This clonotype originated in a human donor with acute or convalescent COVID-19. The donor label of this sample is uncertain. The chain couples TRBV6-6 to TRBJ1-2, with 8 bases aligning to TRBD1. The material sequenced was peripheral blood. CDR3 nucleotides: TGTGCCAGCAGTCCCGACAGGGGCTTGAGTGGCTACACCTTC. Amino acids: CASSPDRGLSGYTF.